Listed below are T cell receptor beta chains from one sample, sequenced in a study of Graves' ophthalmopathy and Graves' hyperthyroidism. TCRdb recomputed calls from the multiplex PCR reads with MiXCR, one row per CDR3 protein. Of some 750,000 distinct CDR3 sequences listed, 40% are singletons. Sequenced: peripheral blood. Receptor source: an adult man with Graves' ophthalmopathy. Both conserved end residues are part of each CDR3. The order of the fields is J gene, V gene, clone size, D gene, CDR3 DNA, CDR3 protein. D genes are given only for firm matches. Clone size is given for some rows only: seen once, a few or many times, or a class if the clone is expanded.

TRBJ1-2 | TRBV11-2 | . | . | TGTGCCAGCAGCACGAGGACCGGGGGCTACACCTTC | CASSTRTGGYTF
TRBJ2-6 | TRBV29-1 | . | . | TGCAGCGTTGAACCTCAGGGGATGGCTGGGGCCAACGTCCTGACTTTC | CSVEPQGMAGANVLTF
TRBJ2-6 | TRBV5-1 | many | TRBD1 | TGCGCCAGCAGCACCGACAGGGTTGGGGCCAACGTCCTGACTTTC | CASSTDRVGANVLTF
TRBJ1-1 | TRBV14 | . | . | TGTGCCAGCAGCCAAGATTATAGGACCTTGTTGGGCGCTTTCTTT | CASSQDYRTLLGAFF
TRBJ1-2 | TRBV29-1 | . | . | TGCAGCGGCCGGTTTTATGGCTACACCTTC | CSGRFYGYTF
TRBJ1-4 | TRBV25-1 | . | TRBD1 | TGTGCCAGCAGGGAGACAGGGGCCTTGGAAAAACTGTTTTTT | CASRETGALEKLFF
TRBJ1-5 | TRBV7-9 | few | . | TGTGCCAGCAGTTCTAACGGAAATAATCAGCCCCAGCATTTT | CASSSNGNNQPQHF
TRBJ1-2 | TRBV10-3 | . | TRBD1 | TGTGCCAGCAGCTTTCCCGGGACAGATAATAACTATGGCTACACCTTC | CASSFPGTDNNYGYTF
TRBJ2-2 | TRBV2 | few | . | TGTGCCAGCAGTTTCGGGACTTGGGCCACCGGGGAGCTGTTTTTT | CASSFGTWATGELFF
TRBJ2-6 | TRBV19 | . | . | TGTGCCAGTAGTACCTTGACTGGGAACACTGGGGCCAACGTCCTGACTTTC | CASSTLTGNTGANVLTF
TRBJ2-6 | TRBV25-1 | . | TRBD1 | TGTGACAGCAGCCGGGGTGGACAGGGCCTCTCAGGGGCCAACGTCCTGACTTTC | CDSSRGGQGLSGANVLTF
TRBJ1-3 | TRBV11-2 | . | . | TGTGCCAGCAGCTTAAAGGACCGGCGCTCTGGAAACACCATATATTTT | CASSLKDRRSGNTIYF
TRBJ1-2 | TRBV24-1 | . | . | TGTGCCAGCAGTCACACCCCCGGGCCGCGGGTGTATGGCTACACCTTC | CASSHTPGPRVYGYTF
TRBJ1-1 | TRBV10-3 | few | . | TGTGCCAGCAGTCCCCGCAGGCTGAACACTGAAGCTTTCTTT | CASSPRRLNTEAFF
TRBJ2-5 | TRBV2 | many | . | TGTGCCAGCAGTGGCCCGGGGACGACACAAGAGACCCAGTACTTC | CASSGPGTTQETQYF
TRBJ2-5 | TRBV29-1 | many | . | TGCAGCGTTGGGGAACAAGAGACCCAGTACTTC | CSVGEQETQYF
TRBJ1-2 | TRBV10-3 | . | . | TGTGCCAGCAGTGAAGCTAGGGGGGGGGAGATCTTC | CASSEARGGEIF